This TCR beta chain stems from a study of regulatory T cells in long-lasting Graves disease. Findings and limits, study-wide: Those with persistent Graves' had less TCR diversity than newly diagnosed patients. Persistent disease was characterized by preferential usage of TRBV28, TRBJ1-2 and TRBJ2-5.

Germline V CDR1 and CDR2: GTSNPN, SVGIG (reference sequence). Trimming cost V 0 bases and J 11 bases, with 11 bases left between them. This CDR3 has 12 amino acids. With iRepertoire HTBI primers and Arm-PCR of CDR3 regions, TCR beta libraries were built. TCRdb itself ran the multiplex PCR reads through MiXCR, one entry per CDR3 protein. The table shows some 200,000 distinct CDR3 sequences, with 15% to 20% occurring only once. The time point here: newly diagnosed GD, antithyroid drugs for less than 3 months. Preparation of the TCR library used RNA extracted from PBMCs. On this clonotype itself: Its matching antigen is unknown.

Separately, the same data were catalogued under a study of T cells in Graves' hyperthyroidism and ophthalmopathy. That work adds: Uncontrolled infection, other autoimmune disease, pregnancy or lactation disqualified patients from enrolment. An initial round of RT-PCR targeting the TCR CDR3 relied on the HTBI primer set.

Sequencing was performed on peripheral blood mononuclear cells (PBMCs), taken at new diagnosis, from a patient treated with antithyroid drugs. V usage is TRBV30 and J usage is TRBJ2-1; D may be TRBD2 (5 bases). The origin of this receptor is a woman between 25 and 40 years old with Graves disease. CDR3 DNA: TGTGCCTGGAGTGTTGGGCGCGGGCAGCAGTTCTTC. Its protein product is CAWSVGRGQQFF. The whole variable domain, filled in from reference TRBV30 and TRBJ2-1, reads SQTIHQWPATLVQPVGSPLSLECTVEGTSNPNLYWYRQAAGRGLQLLFYSVGIGQISSEVPQNLSASRPQDRQFILSSKKLLLSDSGFYLCAWSVGRGQQFFGPGTRLTVL.